This T cell receptor beta chain derives from a study of blood T cell repertoires in COVID-19. Study as a whole: COVID-19 samples collected from the United States, Italy and Spain covered acute and convalescent phases.

Original methodology: Amplifying reference gene primers gave estimates of nucleated cell counts. Measured with immunoSEQ multiplex PCR; TCRdb has only the in-frame clones, and not every one. Clone size and V and J calls were adopted from that table, with D and trimming inferred from the DNA. The repertoire holds around 190,000 clones, roughly 86% seen once, with around 10% in the top ten. Germline V gene lookup returns CDR1 MNHEY and CDR2 SMNVEV (reference sequence). This CDR3 is built from 15 residues. V was trimmed by 5 bases and J by 1 base, leaving 14 bases between them. Recruits, aged about 18 to 95 years, lived in approximately 26 US areas. Participant-given clinical history determined each cohort assignment. This clone was observed a few times.

This clonotype was sampled from a man aged 18 to 29 with acute COVID-19. The chain carries TRBV27 and TRBJ1-1, with D maybe TRBD1 (5 bases). Specimen: PBMCs or T cells enriched from blood (not recorded which). The CDR3 loop reads CASSPGGEGNTEAFF. Here the CDR3 DNA reads TGTGCCAGCAGTCCCGGGGGGGAGGGGAACACTGAAGCTTTCTTT.